This T cell receptor beta chain was identified during a study of blood T cell repertoires in COVID-19. Assay: immunoSEQ multiplex PCR; the TCRdb copy retains only in-frame clones and omits some. The sample has around 300,000 clones; approximately 86% are singletons. Germline V gene lookup returns CDR1 SGHDT and CDR2 YYEEEE. The length of the CDR3 is 13 residues. Trimming took off 0 bases at V and 11 bases at J, with 14 bases between the two ends. The TCR sequence derives from a man between 18 and 35 years old with active or convalescent COVID-19. Sequencing was done on a sample of peripheral blood. J is TRBJ1-1 and V is TRBV5-6; D is perhaps TRBD1 (6 bases). CDR3 residues: CASSLGFGGLAFF. CDR3 in DNA: TGTGCCAGCAGCTTGGGTTTCGGGGGGCTGGCTTTCTTT.